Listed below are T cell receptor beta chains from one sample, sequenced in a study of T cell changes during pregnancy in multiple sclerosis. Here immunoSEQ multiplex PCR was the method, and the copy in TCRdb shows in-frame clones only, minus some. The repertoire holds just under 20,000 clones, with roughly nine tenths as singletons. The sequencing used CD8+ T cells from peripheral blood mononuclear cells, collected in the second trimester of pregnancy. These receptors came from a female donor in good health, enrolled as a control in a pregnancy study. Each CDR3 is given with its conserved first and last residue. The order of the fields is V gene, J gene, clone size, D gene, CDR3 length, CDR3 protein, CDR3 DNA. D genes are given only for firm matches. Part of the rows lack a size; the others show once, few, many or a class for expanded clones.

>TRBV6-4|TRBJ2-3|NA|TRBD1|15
CASSDQAGGADTQYF
TGTGCCAGCAGTGACCAGGCAGGGGGTGCCGATACGCAGTATTTT
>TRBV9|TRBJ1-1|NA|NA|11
CASGGRAEAFF
TGTGCCTCCGGGGGGAGGGCTGAAGCTTTCTTT
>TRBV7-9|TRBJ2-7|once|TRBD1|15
CASSRPGQGPYEQYF
TGTGCCAGCAGTCGTCCGGGACAGGGGCCCTACGAGCAGTACTTC
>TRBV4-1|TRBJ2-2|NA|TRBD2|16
CASSPVGAGGPDVLFF
TGCGCCAGCAGCCCCGTTGGGGCGGGGGGACCCGATGTGCTGTTTTTT
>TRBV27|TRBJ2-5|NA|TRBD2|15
CASSALSSGGASQYF
TGTGCCAGCAGTGCCCTATCTAGCGGGGGGGCGTCCCAGTACTTC
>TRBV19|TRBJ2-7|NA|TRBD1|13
CASKDRGSYEQYF
TGTGCCAGTAAGGACAGGGGAAGCTACGAGCAGTACTTC
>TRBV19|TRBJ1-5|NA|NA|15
CASRDILGGNQPQHF
TGTGCCAGCCGGGATATACTGGGTGGCAATCAGCCCCAGCATTTT
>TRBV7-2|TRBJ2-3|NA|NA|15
CASSFISGSTDTQYF
TGTGCCAGCAGCTTTATTAGCGGTAGCACAGATACGCAGTATTTT
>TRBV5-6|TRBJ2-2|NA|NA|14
CASSSYSSTGELFF
TGTGCCAGCAGCTCGTACAGCTCCACCGGGGAGCTGTTTTTT
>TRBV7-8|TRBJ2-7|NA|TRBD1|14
CASSPPPGGYEQYF
TGTGCCAGCAGCCCACCCCCAGGGGGCTACGAGCAGTACTTC
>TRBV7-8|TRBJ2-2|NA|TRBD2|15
CASSLDGGYTGELFF
TGTGCCAGCAGCTTAGACGGGGGGTACACCGGGGAGCTGTTTTTT
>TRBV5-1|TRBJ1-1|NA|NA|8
CASTKAFF
TGCGCCAGCACTAAAGCTTTCTTT
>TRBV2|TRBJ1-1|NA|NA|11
CASRSSTEAFF
TGTGCCAGCAGATCCAGCACTGAAGCTTTCTTT
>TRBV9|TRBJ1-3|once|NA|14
CASSEEEPRNTIYF
TGTGCCAGCAGCGAGGAGGAGCCCCGAAACACCATATATTTT
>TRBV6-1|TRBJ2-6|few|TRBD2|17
CASSESAGGSGANVLTF
TGTGCCAGCAGTGAATCGGCGGGAGGTTCTGGGGCCAACGTCCTGACTTTC
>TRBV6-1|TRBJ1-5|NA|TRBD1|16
CASSVLDRGSNQPQHF
TGTGCCAGCAGTGTATTGGACAGGGGGAGCAATCAGCCCCAGCATTTT
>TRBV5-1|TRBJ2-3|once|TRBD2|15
CATRELAFSTDTQYF
TGCGCCACCCGTGAACTAGCGTTCAGCACAGATACGCAGTATTTT
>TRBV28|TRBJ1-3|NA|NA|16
CASSLSWSYSGNTIYF
TGTGCCAGCAGTTTATCGTGGTCCTACTCTGGAAACACCATATATTTT
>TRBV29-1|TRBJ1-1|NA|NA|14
CSVGGGQLNTEAFF
TGCAGCGTTGGCGGCGGACAGTTGAACACTGAAGCTTTCTTT
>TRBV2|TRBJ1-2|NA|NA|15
CASRAGTRFNYGYTF
TGTGCCAGCAGGGCCGGGACAAGATTTAACTATGGCTACACCTTC
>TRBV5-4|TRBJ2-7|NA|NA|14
CASSLGGTYYEQYF
TGTGCCAGCAGCTTAGGAGGGACCTACTACGAGCAGTACTTC
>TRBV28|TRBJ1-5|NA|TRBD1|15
CASSSRTGGNQPQHF
TGTGCCAGCAGTTCACGGACAGGAGGCAATCAGCCCCAGCATTTT
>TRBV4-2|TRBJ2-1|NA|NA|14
CASSPEGSPNEQFF
TGTGCCAGCAGCCCTGAGGGCAGTCCCAATGAGCAGTTCTTC
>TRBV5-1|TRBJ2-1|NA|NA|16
CASSLSGTSSYNEQFF
TGCGCCAGCAGCTTATCCGGGACTTCCTCCTACAATGAGCAGTTCTTC
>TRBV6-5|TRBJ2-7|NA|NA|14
CASSLETSFEPQYF
TGTGCCAGCAGTTTGGAGACTAGTTTTGAGCCGCAGTACTTC
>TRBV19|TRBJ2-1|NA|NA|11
CASISYNEQFF
TGTGCCAGTATTTCTTACAATGAGCAGTTCTTC
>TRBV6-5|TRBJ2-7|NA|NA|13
CASSYGRGWEQYF
TGTGCCAGCAGTTACGGCCGGGGTTGGGAGCAGTACTTC
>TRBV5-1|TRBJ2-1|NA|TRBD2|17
CASSETSGRAGINEQFF
TGCGCCAGCAGCGAGACTAGCGGGAGGGCCGGTATAAATGAGCAGTTCTTC
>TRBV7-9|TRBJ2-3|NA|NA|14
CASSLAGARDTQYF
TGTGCCAGCAGCTTAGCGGGAGCCAGAGATACGCAGTATTTT
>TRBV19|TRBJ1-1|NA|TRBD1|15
CASSPDRGLVTEAFF
TGTGCCAGTAGTCCAGACAGGGGGCTGGTCACTGAAGCTTTCTTT
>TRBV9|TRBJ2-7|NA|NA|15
CASSVGLTSGSEQYF
TGTGCCAGCAGCGTAGGCCTTACGTCGGGGAGCGAGCAGTACTTC
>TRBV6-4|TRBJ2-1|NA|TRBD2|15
CASSELAGEYNEQFF
TGTGCCAGCAGTGAACTAGCGGGGGAGTACAATGAGCAGTTCTTC
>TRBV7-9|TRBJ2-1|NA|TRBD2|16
CASSRKRGSSYNEQFF
TGTGCCAGCAGTCGAAAGCGGGGGAGCTCCTACAATGAGCAGTTCTTC
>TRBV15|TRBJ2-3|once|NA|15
CATSREGGATDTQYF
TGTGCCACCAGCAGAGAAGGGGGGGCCACAGATACGCAGTATTTT
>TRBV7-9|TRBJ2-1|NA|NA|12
CASSWSGNEQFF
TGTGCCAGCAGCTGGTCGGGTAATGAGCAGTTCTTC
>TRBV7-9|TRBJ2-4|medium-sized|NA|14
CASSLVTTKNIQYF
TGTGCCAGCAGCTTAGTGACTACCAAAAACATTCAGTACTTC
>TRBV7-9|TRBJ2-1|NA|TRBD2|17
CASSAVGLAGAHNEQFF
TGTGCCAGCAGCGCCGTGGGCCTAGCGGGAGCGCACAATGAGCAGTTCTTC
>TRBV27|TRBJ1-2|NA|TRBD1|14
CASSWTGSIYGYTF
TGTGCCAGCAGTTGGACAGGGAGTATCTATGGCTACACCTTC
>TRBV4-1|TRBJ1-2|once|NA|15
CASSQGSVSLEGYTF
TGCGCCAGCAGCCAAGGATCTGTGAGCCTGGAGGGCTACACCTTC
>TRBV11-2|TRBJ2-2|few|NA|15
CASSLDKTSTGELFF
TGTGCCAGCAGCTTAGATAAGACTTCCACCGGGGAGCTGTTTTTT
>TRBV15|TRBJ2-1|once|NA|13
CATSRAGGNEQFF
TGTGCCACCAGCAGAGCTGGAGGCAATGAGCAGTTCTTC
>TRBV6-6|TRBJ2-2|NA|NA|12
CASSYSVGELFF
TGTGCCAGCAGTTACTCCGTCGGGGAGCTGTTTTTT
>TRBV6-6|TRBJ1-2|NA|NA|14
CASGLNTGSYGYTF
TGTGCCAGCGGACTTAATACAGGGAGCTATGGCTACACCTTC
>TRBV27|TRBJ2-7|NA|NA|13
CASSPGHFYEQYF
TGTGCCAGCAGCCCGGGACACTTCTACGAGCAGTACTTC
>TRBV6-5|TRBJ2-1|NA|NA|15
CASSSSSGIYNEQFF
TGTGCCAGCAGTTCCTCCTCCGGGATCTACAATGAGCAGTTCTTC
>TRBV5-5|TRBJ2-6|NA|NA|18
CASSLAGDAIPGANVLTF
TGTGCCAGCAGCTTGGCAGGGGATGCAATACCTGGGGCCAACGTCCTGACTTTC
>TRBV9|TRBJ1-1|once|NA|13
CASSVNIGDFAFF
TGTGCCAGCAGCGTAAATATTGGGGACTTTGCTTTCTTT
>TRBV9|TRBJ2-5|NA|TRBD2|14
CASSGGGNQETQYF
TGTGCCAGCAGCGGGGGGGGGAACCAAGAGACCCAGTACTTC
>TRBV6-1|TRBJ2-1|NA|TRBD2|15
CASSRRLAAGIEQFF
TGTGCCAGCAGTCGAAGACTAGCGGCTGGAATTGAGCAGTTCTTC
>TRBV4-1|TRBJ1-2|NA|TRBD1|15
CASSQGGQGDYGYTF
TGCGCCAGCAGCCAAGGGGGACAGGGGGACTATGGCTACACCTTC
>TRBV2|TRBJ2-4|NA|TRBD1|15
CASNEGTGGNNIQYF
TGTGCCAGCAACGAGGGGACAGGGGGTAATAACATTCAGTACTTC
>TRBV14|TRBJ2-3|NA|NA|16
CASSQDSPVWTDTQYF
TGTGCCAGCAGCCAAGATTCCCCGGTTTGGACAGATACGCAGTATTTT
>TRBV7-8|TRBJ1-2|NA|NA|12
CADLGVNYGYTF
TGTGCCGACCTAGGAGTAAACTATGGCTACACCTTC